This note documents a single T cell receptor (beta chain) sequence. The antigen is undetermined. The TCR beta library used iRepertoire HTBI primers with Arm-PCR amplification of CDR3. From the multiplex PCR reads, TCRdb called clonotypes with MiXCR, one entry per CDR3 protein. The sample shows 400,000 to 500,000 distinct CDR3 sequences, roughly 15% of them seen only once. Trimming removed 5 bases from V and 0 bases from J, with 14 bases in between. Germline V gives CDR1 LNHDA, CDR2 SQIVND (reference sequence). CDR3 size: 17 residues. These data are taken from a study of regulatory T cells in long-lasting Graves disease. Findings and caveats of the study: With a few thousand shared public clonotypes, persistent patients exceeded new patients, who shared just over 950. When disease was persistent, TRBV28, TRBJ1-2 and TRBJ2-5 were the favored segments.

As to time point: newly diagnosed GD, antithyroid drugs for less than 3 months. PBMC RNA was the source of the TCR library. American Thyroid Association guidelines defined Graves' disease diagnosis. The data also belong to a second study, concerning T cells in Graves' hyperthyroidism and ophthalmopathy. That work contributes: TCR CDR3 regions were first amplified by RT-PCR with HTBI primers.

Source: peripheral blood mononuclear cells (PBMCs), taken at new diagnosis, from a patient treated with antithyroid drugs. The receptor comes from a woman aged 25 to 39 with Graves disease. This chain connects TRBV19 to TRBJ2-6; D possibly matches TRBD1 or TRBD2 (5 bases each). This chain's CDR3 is CASSPGRSFSGANVLTF. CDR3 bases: TGTGCCAGTAGTCCGGGACGGAGCTTCTCTGGGGCCAACGTCCTGACTTTC.